A selection of T cell receptor beta chains follows, all from one sample in a study of early T cells in non-severe SARS-CoV-2 infection. TCRdb re-analysed the 5' RACE reads in MiXCR, keeping a single row per CDR3 protein. The sample lists around 77,000 distinct CDR3 sequences, around a tenth occurring once. The specimen was whole blood, collected at baseline. The receptors derive from an adult who was a healthcare worker with PCR-confirmed SARS-CoV-2 infection or an uninfected control (not recorded which). The conserved cysteine and the conserved F or W are not part of the CDR3 here.

CDR3	V	J
AWSPLRANEQF	TRBV30	TRBJ2-1
ASSYEFGDNEQF	TRBV6-5	TRBJ2-1
ASSFGTGRNSPLH	TRBV6-6	TRBJ1-6
ATSRQARDQPQH	TRBV19	TRBJ1-5
ASGAGNMNTEAF	TRBV11-1	TRBJ1-1
ASSLVGGRQMNTGELF	TRBV7-6	TRBJ2-2
SVPPHTGRADKVYEQY	TRBV29-1	TRBJ2-7
AIQSTDTQY	TRBV7-2	TRBJ2-3
ASSQEGTADSPLH	TRBV4-1	TRBJ1-6
ASRSGPYYEQY	TRBV12-3/TRBV12-4	TRBJ2-7
SVSYRDSSTEAF	TRBV29-1	TRBJ1-1
ASSQGQRPN	TRBV6-6	TRBJ2-7
ASSAQGTNTEAF	TRBV9	TRBJ1-1
ASSATGSSYEQY	TRBV9	TRBJ2-7
SAQYRVGADTQY	TRBV20-1	TRBJ2-3
ASRPLGGPQH	TRBV6-2/TRBV6-3	TRBJ1-5
ASRSPGGPYNEQF	TRBV11-2	TRBJ2-1
ASSLVGGGRTDTQY	TRBV7-2	TRBJ2-3
SARSQGAGDSPLH	TRBV20-1	TRBJ1-6
SARDTRSGANTEAF	TRBV20-1	TRBJ1-1
ASSLSPGTGTGELF	TRBV5-1	TRBJ2-2
SARAEGGHGYT	TRBV20-1	TRBJ1-2
ASSPGYSGNTIY	TRBV11-2	TRBJ1-3
ASSSLAGVSSYNSPLH	TRBV6-6	TRBJ1-6
ASSVDGDYTYEQY	TRBV9	TRBJ2-7
ASSHGQLGPYNEQF	TRBV14	TRBJ2-1
ATSGAPGEQF	TRBV24-1	TRBJ2-1
ASSRDGNQPQH	TRBV18	TRBJ1-5
AWSVSTGHSPLH	TRBV30	TRBJ1-6
ASSQDWTGNTGELF	TRBV4-3	TRBJ2-2
ASSLTRDQPQH	TRBV6-6	TRBJ1-5
ASSATSGTGVDTQY	TRBV5-1	TRBJ2-3
ASSSTGTGSYEQY	TRBV6-5	TRBJ2-7
SVVLRSLDNTEAF	TRBV29-1	TRBJ1-1
ASSLGGVGAQDLGSF	TRBV12-3/TRBV12-4	TRBJ1-1
ASSQEREDQPQH	TRBV4-3	TRBJ1-5
ASRKDRGTGELF	TRBV6-4	TRBJ2-2
ASSLGDSANSPLH	TRBV5-1	TRBJ1-6
ASSTRTGSGTDTQY	TRBV7-2	TRBJ2-3
ASSRNRNNEKLF	TRBV5-5	TRBJ1-4
ATSVGNTIY	TRBV24-1	TRBJ1-3
ASSFVLTDTQY	TRBV7-2	TRBJ2-3
ASSSQGPQH	TRBV6-2/TRBV6-3	TRBJ1-5